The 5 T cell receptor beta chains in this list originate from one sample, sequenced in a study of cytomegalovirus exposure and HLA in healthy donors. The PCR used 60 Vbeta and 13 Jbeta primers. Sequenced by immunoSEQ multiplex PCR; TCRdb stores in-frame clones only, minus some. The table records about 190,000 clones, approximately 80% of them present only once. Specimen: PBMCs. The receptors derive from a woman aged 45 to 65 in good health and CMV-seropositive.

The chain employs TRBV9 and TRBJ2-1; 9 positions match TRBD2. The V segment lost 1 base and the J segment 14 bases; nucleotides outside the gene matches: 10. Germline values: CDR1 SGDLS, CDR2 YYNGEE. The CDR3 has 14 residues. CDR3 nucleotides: TGTGCCAGCAGCGTATCTGCGGGGGGGTCCGGTAAGTTCTTC. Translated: CASSVSAGGSGKFF.

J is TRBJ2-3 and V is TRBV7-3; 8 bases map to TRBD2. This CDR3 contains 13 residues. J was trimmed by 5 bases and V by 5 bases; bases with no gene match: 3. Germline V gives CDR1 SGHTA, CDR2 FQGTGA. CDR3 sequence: CASSPGLGDTQYF. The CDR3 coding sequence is TGTGCCAGCAGCCCGGGACTAGGAGATACGCAGTATTTT.

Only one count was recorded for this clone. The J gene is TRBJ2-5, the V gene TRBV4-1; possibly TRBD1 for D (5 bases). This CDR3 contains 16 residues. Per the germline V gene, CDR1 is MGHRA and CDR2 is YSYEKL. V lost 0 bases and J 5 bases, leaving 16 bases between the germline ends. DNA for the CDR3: TGCGCCAGCAGCCAAGATCGCCAGGGTGGGTGGGAGACCCAGTACTTC. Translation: CASSQDRQGGWETQYF.

For the CDR3, the DNA is TGTGCCAGCAGAAAGGACATGAGCTACGAGCAGTACTTC. Its protein is CASRKDMSYEQYF. The rearrangement uses TRBV6-5 and TRBJ2-7, with a tentative D call TRBD1 (5 bases). The CDR3 is made up of 13 amino acids. The V gene lost 6 bases and the J gene lost 3 bases, with 12 bases spanning the gap. CDR1 MNHEY and CDR2 SVGAGI come from the germline V gene.

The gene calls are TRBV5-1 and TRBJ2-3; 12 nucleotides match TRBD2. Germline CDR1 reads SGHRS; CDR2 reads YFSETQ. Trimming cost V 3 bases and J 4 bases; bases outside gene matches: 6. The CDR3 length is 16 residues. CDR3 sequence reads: CASSSGLAGPADTQYF. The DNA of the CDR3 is TGCGCCAGCAGCTCCGGACTAGCGGGGCCGGCAGATACGCAGTATTTT.